This is a list of T cell receptor beta chains from one sample in a study of response to subunit inactivated influenza vaccine. TCRdb processed the RT-PCR reads anew with MiXCR; each CDR3 protein has one entry. The sample has about 160,000 distinct CDR3 sequences, around 9.9% seen once. Material: non-naive T cells sorted from PBMCs, obtained 45 days after vaccination. All receptors come from a man aged 45 to 65 who received an inactivated influenza vaccine. Both conserved end residues are part of each CDR3. Each record gives: V gene, CDR3 protein.

>TRBV10-3
CAISPGQGTGGELFF
>TRBV9
CASSAPPRNTTDTQYF
>TRBV11-1
CASSNRGGRGNSYNEQFF
>TRBV5-6
CASSLEHQETQYF
>TRBV6-2/TRBV6-3
CASRDWRESYEQYF
>TRBV11-2
CASRPAFGSYEQYF
>TRBV12-3/TRBV12-4
CASSKEQVMNTEAFF
>TRBV20-1
CSARPSTDRNQPQHF
>TRBV7-9
CASSLGQGMTEAFF
>TRBV2
CASSASGGLPRQYF